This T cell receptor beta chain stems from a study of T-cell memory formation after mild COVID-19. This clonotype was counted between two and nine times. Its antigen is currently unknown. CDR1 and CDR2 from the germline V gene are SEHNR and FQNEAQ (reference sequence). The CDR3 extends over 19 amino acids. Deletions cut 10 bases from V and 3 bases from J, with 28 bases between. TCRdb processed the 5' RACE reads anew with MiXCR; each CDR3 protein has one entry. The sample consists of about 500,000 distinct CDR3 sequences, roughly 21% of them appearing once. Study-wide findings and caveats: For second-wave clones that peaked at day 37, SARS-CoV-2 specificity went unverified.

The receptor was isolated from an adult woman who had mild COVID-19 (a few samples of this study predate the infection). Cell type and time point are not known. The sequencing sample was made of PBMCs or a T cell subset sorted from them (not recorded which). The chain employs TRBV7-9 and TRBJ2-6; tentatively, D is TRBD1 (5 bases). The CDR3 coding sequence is TGTGCCATCCGAACTGGGGCATCTCCCATTAAGGGTGGGGCCAACGTCCTGACTTTC. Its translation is CAIRTGASPIKGGANVLTF.